These 21 T cell receptor beta chains were sequenced from one sample in a study of naive and memory T cell subsets. Amplification of ligated cDNA took four PCR rounds with SP2 and nested alpha and beta constant primers. Each CDR3 protein is one row after TCRdb ran MiXCR on the 5' RACE reads. The data show approximately 58,000 distinct CDR3 sequences, with 7% to 8.5% seen just once and around 10% held by the top ten. The library had UMIs added by 3' ligation of an oligonucleotide to TCR cDNA. The receptors come from a male donor in good health.

This clonotype was recorded a few times. The chain links TRBV7-9 to TRBJ2-7; perhaps TRBD1 as D (5 bases). This CDR3 spans 14 amino acids. The V and J ends lost 1 base and 2 bases respectively, with 9 bases between them. CDR1 is SEHNR, CDR2 FQNEAQ, per germline (reference sequence). The chain's CDR3 is CASSLDGHPYEQYF. The CDR3 region has the DNA TGTGCCAGCAGCTTAGATGGACACCCCTACGAGCAGTACTTC.

Remarks on this clonotype: This may be a read error, as it is one base from a much larger clone. V and J are TRBV20-1 and TRBJ2-3; D perhaps matches TRBD1 (7 bases). CDR3 length: 22 residues. V lost 2 bases and J 2 bases, leaving 35 bases between the germline ends. CDR1 and CDR2 from the germline V gene are DFQATT and SNEGSKA (reference sequence). The CDR3 DNA sequence: TGCAGTGCTAGAAACACGGGACAGACCTTTTCCGAGGTACCGGGGGACACAGATACGCAGTATTTT. This sequence encodes CSARNTGQTFSEVPGDTDTQYF.

This clonotype was seen only once. A much more abundant neighbour one base away suggests this may be a read error. J is TRBJ1-5 and V is TRBV20-1, with D possibly called TRBD1 or TRBD2 (5 bases each). The assigned J gene may be wrong: the sequence end matches TRBJ2-3 better. Germline CDR1 reads DFQATT; CDR2 reads SNEGSKA (reference sequence). CDR3 size: 14 residues. CDR3 bases: TGCAGTGCTAGCCCGATTGGGGGTAATCAGCCCCAGTATTTT. It encodes CSASPIGGNQPQYF.

This clonotype has more than one count but fewer than ten. The rearrangement links TRBV29-1 to TRBJ2-3, with D perhaps matching TRBD2 (5 bases). The CDR3 loop spans 11 amino acids. The V end lost 6 bases, the J end lost 5 bases, and 9 bases lay between the germline ends. Germline V gives CDR1 SQVTM, CDR2 ANQGSEA. The CDR3 sequence is CSVGSGDTQYF. In nucleotides, the CDR3 is TGCAGCGTGGGGAGTGGAGATACGCAGTATTTT.

This clonotype turned up a few times. The V and J genes are TRBV6-1 and TRBJ2-3; 7 bases are shared with TRBD2. CDR1 MNHNS and CDR2 SASEGT come from the germline V gene. Trimming removed 6 bases from V and 0 bases from J; junction bases left unmatched: 3. CDR3 length: 14 amino acids. The CDR3 sequence: CASRLAVSTDTQYF. The CDR3 DNA sequence: TGTGCCAGCAGGCTAGCGGTGAGCACAGATACGCAGTATTTT.

This sequence joins TRBV6-5 and TRBJ2-3; 13 bases agree with TRBD2. Germline V CDR1 and CDR2: MNHEY, SVGAGI. Trimming cost V 5 bases and J 4 bases; bases outside gene matches: 6. This CDR3 spans 16 amino acids. This chain's CDR3 is CASSQGLAGVSDTQYF. CDR3 nucleotide sequence: TGTGCCAGCAGTCAAGGACTAGCGGGAGTCTCAGATACGCAGTATTTT.

This clonotype occurred a few times. The CDR3 sequence: CSASGTSLNQPQHF. In DNA form, the CDR3 reads TGCAGTGCTTCTGGGACGTCTCTGAATCAGCCCCAGCATTTT. The chain employs TRBV20-1 and TRBJ1-5; the D gene is possibly TRBD1 (5 bases). Germline V gives CDR1 DFQATT, CDR2 SNEGSKA (reference sequence). The CDR3 is made up of 14 amino acids. V was trimmed by 5 bases and J by 4 bases, leaving 15 bases between them.

There are many counts of this clonotype. The chain recombines TRBV5-1 with TRBJ2-4; D call uncertain. Germline CDR1 reads SGHRS; CDR2 reads YFSETQ. The length of the CDR3 is 15 residues. Trimming took 4 bases from V and 8 from J, leaving 19 bases between them. CDR3 residues: CASSSVSDTRDIQYF. The CDR3 DNA sequence: TGCGCCAGCAGCAGTGTTTCGGATACACGGGACATTCAGTACTTC.

This clonotype showed up many times. V and J are TRBV5-6 and TRBJ2-5; 7 bases line up with TRBD1. Germline V gene sequence: CDR1 SGHDT, CDR2 YYEEEE. The CDR3 consists of 11 residues. The J segment lost 10 bases and the V segment lost 0 bases, leaving 0 bases of the junction unmatched. CDR3 DNA sequence: TGTGCCAGCAGCTTGGGACAGGGCCAGTACTTC. Its translation is CASSLGQGQYF.

About this clonotype itself: The junction and the germline gene differ at one end; a read error may be behind it. This chain joins TRBV6-2 or TRBV6-3 and TRBJ1-4, with D perhaps TRBD1 (5 bases). The V gene's germline CDR1 is MNHEY and CDR2 SVGEGT. This CDR3 spans 15 amino acids. Written as DNA, the CDR3 is TGTGCCAGCAGTTACTCAACAGGAACTAAAGAAAAACTGTTTTTT. Amino acid sequence: CASSYSTGTKEKLFF.

The genes are TRBV12-3 or TRBV12-4 and TRBJ2-1; D possibly corresponds to TRBD2 (5 bases). The CDR3 is 15 amino acids. Trimming took 5 bases from V and 4 from J, leaving 15 bases between them. The CDR3 DNA sequence: TGTGCCAGCAGTCCGCGGTTGGGCGGGTACAATGAGCAGTTCTTC. Its translation: CASSPRLGGYNEQFF.

This clonotype was detected a few times. This sequence joins TRBV20-1 and TRBJ1-5; a weak D match, TRBD1 (5 bases). This CDR3 is built from 15 residues. Trimming removed 3 bases at V and 2 bases at J, with 14 bases between. Germline CDR1 is DFQATT and CDR2 is SNEGSKA (reference sequence). CDR3 sequence: CSASPSLGGNQPQHF. In DNA form, the CDR3 reads TGCAGTGCTAGCCCTAGCCTGGGGGGCAATCAGCCCCAGCATTTT.

This clonotype showed up many times. The rearrangement links TRBV6-5 to TRBJ2-3; the D gene is possibly TRBD2 (5 bases). The CDR3 loop spans 13 amino acids. The germline V gene encodes CDR1 MNHEY and CDR2 SVGAGI. Trimming cost V 8 bases and J 0 bases, with 9 bases left between them. The CDR3 here is CASRGGSTDTQYF. The CDR3 coding sequence is TGTGCCAGCCGTGGAGGCAGCACAGATACGCAGTATTTT.

This clonotype has more than one count but fewer than ten. This chain uses TRBV3-1 with TRBJ2-7; no clear D. Germline V CDR1 and CDR2: LGHDT, YNNKEL (reference sequence). V lost 0 bases and J lost 3, with 12 bases in between. This CDR3 is 15 amino acids long. In DNA, the CDR3 is TGTGCCAGCAGCCAAGAAACCGGAACAAGCTACGAGCAGTACTTC. This gives the protein CASSQETGTSYEQYF.

The V call is TRBV19, the J call TRBJ2-1, with 9 bases matching TRBD2. The CDR3 spans 16 residues. CDR1 LNHDA and CDR2 SQIVND come from the germline V gene (reference sequence). The J segment lost 2 bases and the V segment lost 2 bases, leaving 4 bases of the junction unmatched. CDR3 region: CASSIFGGGAYNEQFF. The CDR3 DNA reads TGTGCCAGTAGTATATTTGGCGGGGGGGCCTACAATGAGCAGTTCTTC.

This clonotype was seen a handful of times. The rearrangement joins TRBV28 to TRBJ2-7, with 9 bases matching TRBD1. Germline CDR1 MDHEN, CDR2 SYDVKM. Trimming cost V 2 bases and J 6 bases; bases outside gene matches: 2. The CDR3 has 13 residues. DNA of the CDR3: TGTGCCAGCAGTTTAGAGGGACAGGGCGAGCAGTACTTC. It yields the protein CASSLEGQGEQYF. Variable domain in full (rest from reference TRBV28 and TRBJ2-7): DVKVTQSSRYLVKRTGEKVFLECVQDMDHENMFWYRQDPGLGLRLIYFSYDVKMKEKGDIPEGYSVSREKKERFSLILESASTNQTSMYLCASSLEGQGEQYFGPGTRLTVT.

This clonotype occurred many times. This chain uses TRBV19 with TRBJ1-2; no clear D. The CDR3 covers 13 residues. Germline lookup yields CDR1 LNHDA and CDR2 SQIVND (reference sequence). With 4 bases removed from V and 8 bases from J, the gap between germline ends came to 14 bases. In DNA form, the CDR3 reads TGTGCCAGTAGTAGAGGTCTTGGCGACGGCTACACCTTC. It yields the protein CASSRGLGDGYTF.

This clonotype was recorded at least ten times. The CDR3 bases are TGTGCCAGCAGCAAAGGCGAGAATCGCTCGGGTACCGGGGCCAACGTCCTGACTTTC. Amino acid sequence: CASSKGENRSGTGANVLTF. This chain connects TRBV21-1 to TRBJ2-6. TRBV21-1 is described as a pseudogene. This CDR3 has 19 amino acids.

This clonotype was counted between two and nine times. The gene calls are TRBV29-1 and TRBJ2-7; no firm D call. The CDR3 length is 12 residues. The germline V and J ends were trimmed by 5 bases and 5 bases, with 13 bases remaining between them. Germline values: CDR1 SQVTM, CDR2 ANQGSEA. In DNA, the CDR3 is TGCAGCGTTAGAGAAAATAACGACGAGCAGTACTTC. As protein: CSVRENNDEQYF.

This clonotype was observed many times. The rearrangement joins TRBV29-1 to TRBJ2-5; TRBD1 matches at 7 bases. Looked up from germline, CDR1 is SQVTM and CDR2 is ANQGSEA. V gave up 7 bases and J gave up 5 bases; unmatched junction bases: 10. The length of the CDR3 is 13 residues. The CDR3 DNA follows: TGCAGCGCCCCGGGCAGGGGGTTTGAGACCCAGTACTTC. Its translation is CSAPGRGFETQYF.

The chain uses TRBV27 and TRBJ1-5; 8 positions match TRBD1. Germline loops: CDR1 MNHEY, CDR2 SMNVEV (reference sequence). J lost 3 bases, V lost 3 bases, and 13 bases had no gene match. There are 18 residues in the CDR3. The CDR3 nucleotides are TGTGCCAGCAGTTTGTACCTCCGTCGGACAGGGTTCAATCAGCCCCAGCATTTT. As protein: CASSLYLRRTGFNQPQHF.